This T cell receptor (beta chain) was sequenced during a study of CD8 T cells in Susac syndrome. Overall study findings and caveats: The authors acknowledged that the study's TCR sequencing and HLA analysis involved relatively few individuals.

Concerning this clonotype: The antigen remains unidentified.

Random hexamers primed reverse transcription of roughly 0.5 to 1 ug RNA. Amplification of TCR beta CDR3 spanned 54 Vbeta and 13 Jbeta via immunoSEQ multiplex PCR. MiXCR was run by TCRdb on the immunoSEQ multiplex PCR reads, yielding one entry per CDR3 protein. The data contain 150,000 to 200,000 distinct CDR3 sequences, approximately 94% of them singletons. Recently defined diagnostic criteria for definite or probable disease were fulfilled by Susac syndrome patients. Sequencing input: CD4+ T cells from PBMCs. The source is a human donor with Susac syndrome.

CDR3 protein: CASSYSGTTYEQYF. The CDR3 DNA sequence: TGTGCCAGCAGTTACTCCGGGACTACCTACGAGCAGTACTTC. The V and J genes are TRBV6-5 and TRBJ2-7; 7 bases are shared with TRBD2. There are 14 residues in the CDR3. Germline CDR1 and CDR2: MNHEY and SVGAGI. J was trimmed by 2 bases and V by 0 bases; bases with no gene match: 1.